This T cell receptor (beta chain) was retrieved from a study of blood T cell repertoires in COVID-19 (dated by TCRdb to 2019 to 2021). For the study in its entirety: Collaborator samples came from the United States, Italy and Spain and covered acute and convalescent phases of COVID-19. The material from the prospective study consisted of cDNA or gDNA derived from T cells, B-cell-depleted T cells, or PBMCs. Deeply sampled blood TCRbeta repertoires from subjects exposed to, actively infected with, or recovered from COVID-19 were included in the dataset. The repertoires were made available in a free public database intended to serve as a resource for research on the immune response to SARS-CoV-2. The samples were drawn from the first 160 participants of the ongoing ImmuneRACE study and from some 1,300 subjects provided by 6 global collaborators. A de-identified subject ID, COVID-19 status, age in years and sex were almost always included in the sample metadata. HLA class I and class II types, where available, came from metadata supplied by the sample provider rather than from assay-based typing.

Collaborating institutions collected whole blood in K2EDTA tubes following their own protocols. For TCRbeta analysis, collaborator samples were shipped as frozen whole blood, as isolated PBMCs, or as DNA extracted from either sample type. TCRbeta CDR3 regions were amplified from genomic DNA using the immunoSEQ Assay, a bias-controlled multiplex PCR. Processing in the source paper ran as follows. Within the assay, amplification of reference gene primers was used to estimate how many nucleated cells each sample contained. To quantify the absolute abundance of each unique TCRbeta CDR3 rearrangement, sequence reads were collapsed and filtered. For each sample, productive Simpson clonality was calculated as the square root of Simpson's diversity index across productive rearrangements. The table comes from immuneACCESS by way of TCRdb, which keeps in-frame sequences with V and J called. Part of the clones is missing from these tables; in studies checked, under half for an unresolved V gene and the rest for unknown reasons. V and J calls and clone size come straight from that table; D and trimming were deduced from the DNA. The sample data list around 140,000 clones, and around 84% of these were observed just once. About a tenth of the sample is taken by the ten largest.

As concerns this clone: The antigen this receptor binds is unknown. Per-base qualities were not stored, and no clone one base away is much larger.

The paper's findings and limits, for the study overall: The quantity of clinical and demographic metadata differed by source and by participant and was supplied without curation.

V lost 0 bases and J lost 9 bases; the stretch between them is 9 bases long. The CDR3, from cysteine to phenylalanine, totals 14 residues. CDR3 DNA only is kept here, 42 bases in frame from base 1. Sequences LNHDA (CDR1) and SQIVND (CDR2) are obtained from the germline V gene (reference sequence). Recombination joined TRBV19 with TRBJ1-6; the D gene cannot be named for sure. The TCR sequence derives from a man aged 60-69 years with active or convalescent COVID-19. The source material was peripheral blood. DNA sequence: TGTGCCAGTAGTATAGACAGGCCCGTTTCACCCCTCCACTTT. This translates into CASSIDRPVSPLHF. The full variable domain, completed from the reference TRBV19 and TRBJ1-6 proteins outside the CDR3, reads DGGITQSPKYLFRKEGQNVTLSCEQNLNHDAMYWYRQDPGQGLRLIYYSQIVNDFQKGDIAEGYSVSREKKESFPLTVTSAQKNPTAFYLCASSIDRPVSPLHFGNGTRLTVT.